This T cell receptor (beta chain) was retrieved from a study of blood T cells in healthy people across ages. About the research overall: Capture via template switching afforded approximately one barcoded beta molecule per two T cells. Whole-study results and caveats: In long-lived donors, naive CD4+ cell counts and diversity exceeded those of aged donors.

In the case of this clonotype: The antigen is not known.

Per sample, a minimum of 6 million PBMCs were isolated. A sample-barcoded 5' primer and a J-beta primer mix were used in a second PCR of roughly 6 to 11 cycles. The template-switch adaptor was a 5' adaptor with 12 random nucleotides. It tagged each cDNA molecule. TCRdb passed the 5' RACE reads through MiXCR, listing each CDR3 protein once. The sample includes around 800,000 distinct CDR3 sequences, about half seen only once; the top ten take about a sixth. Germline lookup yields CDR1 SGHTA and CDR2 FQGNSA. There are 15 residues in the CDR3. V and J are TRBV7-2 and TRBJ2-5; maybe TRBD2 (7 bases). The closer fit of TRBJ2-7 to the DNA end suggests the J call may be wrong. Sequencing was performed on blood. The TCR sequence derives from an older man in good health. In nucleotides, the CDR3 is TGTGCCAGCAGCTTAAGGGGGGGGGAGGGCTACGAGCAGTACTTC. The encoded protein is CASSLRGGEGYEQYF.